This TCR beta chain was sequenced during a study of cytotoxic CD8 clonotypes in ibrutinib-treated CLL. Study outcomes and limitations: Circulating CD8+ T-cell counts were tracked by baseline clonality, which exceeded that of age-matched healthy donors.

The CDR3 is 13 amino acids. The germline CDR1 and CDR2 sequences are GTSNPN and SVGIG (reference sequence). The germline V and J ends were trimmed by 5 bases and 5 bases, with 12 bases remaining between them. Libraries were prepared by immunoSEQ multiplex PCR; TCRdb keeps only in-frame clonotypes and omits some of them. The data contain about 140,000 clones, 80% of them singletons. A few counts support this clone. Its matching antigen is unknown. The receptor's source is a human donor with chronic lymphocytic leukemia. This rearrangement joins TRBV30 to TRBJ2-2; D assignment may be TRBD1 or TRBD2 (7 bases each). Sequenced here: PBMCs, sampled after 36 months of ibrutinib treatment. The CDR3 is CAWYRGGTGELFF. The CDR3 nucleotides are TGTGCCTGGTACAGGGGAGGGACCGGGGAGCTGTTTTTT.